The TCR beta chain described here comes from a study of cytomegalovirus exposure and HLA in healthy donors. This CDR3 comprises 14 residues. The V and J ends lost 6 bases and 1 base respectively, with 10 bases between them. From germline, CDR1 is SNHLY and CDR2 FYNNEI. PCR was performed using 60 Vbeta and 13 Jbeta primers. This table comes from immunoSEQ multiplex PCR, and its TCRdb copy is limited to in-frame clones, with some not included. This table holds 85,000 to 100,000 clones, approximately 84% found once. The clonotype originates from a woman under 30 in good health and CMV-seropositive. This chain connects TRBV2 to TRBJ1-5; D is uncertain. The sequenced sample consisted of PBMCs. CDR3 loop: CASRERRSNQPQHF. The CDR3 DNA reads TGTGCCAGCAGAGAAAGGAGAAGCAATCAGCCCCAGCATTTT.